The 10 T cell receptor beta chains listed next were all sequenced from one sample in a study of breast tumors, draining lymph nodes, adjacent tissues. MiXCR, run by TCRdb on the multiplex PCR reads, gives a single entry per CDR3 protein. Of about 100,000 distinct CDR3 sequences in the sample, around 21% were seen once. Axillary draining lymph nodes of breast cancer patients supplied the node samples. Sequencing used axillary lymph node tissue. The source of these receptors is a female donor with breast cancer. Some clones in this sample may be carry-over from other donors' samples.

In its sample, this clonotype was seen many times. The V gene is TRBV7-2, the J gene TRBJ2-4; 9 nucleotides match TRBD1. Looked up from germline, CDR1 is SGHTA and CDR2 is FQGNSA. The CDR3 extends over 14 amino acids. V lost 5 bases and J lost 7; bases outside the gene matches: 6. Here the CDR3 DNA reads TGTGCCAGCAGCACGCGGACAGGGGATAACATTCAGTACTTC. This codes for CASSTRTGDNIQYF.

This clonotype came up a few times. The chain carries TRBV3-1 and TRBJ2-3; tentatively, D is TRBD2 (6 bases). The V end was cut by 0 bases, the J end by 1 base, with 11 bases between. This CDR3 has 16 residues. The germline gives CDR1 LGHDT, CDR2 YNNKEL (reference sequence). In DNA form, the CDR3 reads TGTGCCAGCAGCCAAGATCGGGCTAGCGGCACAGATACGCAGTATTTT. Amino acids: CASSQDRASGTDTQYF.

In this sample, this clonotype turned up many times. The germline gene is not matched at one end of the junction; a read error may be the cause. V usage is TRBV7-9 and J usage is TRBJ2-2; 10 bases are a match to TRBD2. Germline V gene lookup returns CDR1 SEHNR and CDR2 FQNEAQ (reference sequence). This CDR3 is 15 amino acids long. The CDR3 sequence: CASSLAGEGSGELFF. The CDR3 DNA reads TGTGCCAGCAGCCTAGCGGGAGAGGGGTCCGGGGAGCTGTTTTTT.

This clonotype was seen at least ten times. This chain uses TRBV7-8 with TRBJ2-3; TRBD2 matches 9 bases. With 7 bases clipped from V and 4 bases from J, the junction kept 12 bases outside the gene matches. The CDR3 has 16 residues. Germline V gene sequence: CDR1 SGHVS, CDR2 FQNEAQ. The CDR3 DNA follows: TGTGCCAGCACCAAGAAGGAGGCGGGGGGGGCAGATACGCAGTATTTT. Translating gives CASTKKEAGGADTQYF.

Note on this clonotype: A clone one base away is much larger, so this may be a read error. The CDR3 end shows no conserved phenylalanine or tryptophan, and so a read error is likely. The chain has TRBV28 and TRBJ2-7; D perhaps matches TRBD1 (5 bases). Germline V lookup: CDR1 MDHEN, CDR2 SYDVKM. V was shortened by 3 bases and J by 2 bases, with 14 bases between the two germline ends. The CDR3 has 15 residues. The CDR3 protein is CASSFLRAPTYEQYL. DNA for the CDR3: TGTGCCAGCAGTTTTCTCAGGGCCCCGACCTACGAGCAGTACCTC.

Concerning this clonotype: Possible read error: a much larger clone is one base away. This chain joins TRBV9 and TRBJ1-4, with 7 bases lining up with TRBD1. In germline, CDR1 is SGDLS, CDR2 YYNGEE. The CDR3 consists of 14 residues. The V and J ends lost 3 bases and 10 bases, in that order; junction bases with no gene match: 9. The CDR3 loop reads CASSAHTGEGKLFF. The CDR3 DNA is TGTGCCAGCAGCGCACATACAGGGGAAGGAAAACTGTTTTTT.

The table lists this clonotype with many counts. This sequence joins TRBV6-5 and TRBJ1-6; 7 bases agree with TRBD1. CDR1 and CDR2 (germline): MNHEY, SVGAGI. The CDR3 spans 17 residues. Germline trimming cut 2 bases from V and 7 bases from J; bases unmatched to any gene: 11. The DNA of the CDR3 is TGTGCCAGCAGTTACCGGGCACCGGGACAGACCAATTCACCCCTCCACTTT. It codes for CASSYRAPGQTNSPLHF.

This clonotype was counted many times. The chain couples TRBV6-6 to TRBJ1-4, with 9 bases matching TRBD1. CDR1 is MNHNY and CDR2 is SVGAGI in the germline V gene (reference sequence). The CDR3 loop spans 14 amino acids. Losses at the gene ends were 5 bases for V and 10 bases for J; bases not matched to a gene: 8. CDR3 protein: CASSPGQGQGKLFF. In DNA, the CDR3 is TGTGCCAGCAGTCCGGGACAGGGCCAAGGAAAACTGTTTTTT.

This clonotype occurred many times. The chain joins TRBV2 to TRBJ1-4; 12 nucleotides align to TRBD1. CDR1 SNHLY and CDR2 FYNNEI come from the germline V gene. This CDR3 has 17 amino acids. V was pared by 7 bases and J by 8 bases, with 14 bases of the junction left unmatched. The CDR3 region has the DNA TGTGCCAGCACAACCCGGGACAGGGGGCCCTCGGAGGAAAAACTGTTTTTT. It is translated as CASTTRDRGPSEEKLFF.

In its sample, this clonotype was seen many times. The chain links TRBV20-1 to TRBJ2-7; 7 nucleotides line up with TRBD2. The V and J ends lost 1 base and 0 bases, in that order; junction bases with no gene match: 3. CDR1 and CDR2 (germline): DFQATT, SNEGSKA (reference sequence). The CDR3 has 14 residues. The CDR3 nucleotides read TGCAGTGCTAGAGGCGGGAGAAGCTCCTACGAGCAGTACTTC. Translation: CSARGGRSSYEQYF.